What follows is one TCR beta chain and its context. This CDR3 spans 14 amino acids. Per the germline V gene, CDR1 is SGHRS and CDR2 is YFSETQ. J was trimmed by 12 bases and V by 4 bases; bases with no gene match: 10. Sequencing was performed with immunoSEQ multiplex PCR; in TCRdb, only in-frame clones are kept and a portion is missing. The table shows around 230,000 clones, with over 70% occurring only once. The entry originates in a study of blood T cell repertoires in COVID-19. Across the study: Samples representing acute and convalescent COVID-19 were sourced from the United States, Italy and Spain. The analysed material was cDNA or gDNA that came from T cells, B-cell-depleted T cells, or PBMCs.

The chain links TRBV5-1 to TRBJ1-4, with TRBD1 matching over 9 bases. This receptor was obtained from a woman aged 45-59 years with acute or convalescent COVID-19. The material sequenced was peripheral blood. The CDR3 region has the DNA TGCGCCAGCAGCCCGACCGGGACAGGGAAGGAACTGTTTTTT. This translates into CASSPTGTGKELFF. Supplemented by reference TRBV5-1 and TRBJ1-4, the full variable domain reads KAGVTQTPRYLIKTRGQQVTLSCSPISGHRSVSWYQQTPGQGLQFLFEYFSETQRNKGNFPGRFSGRQFSNSRSEMNVSTLELGDSALYLCASSPTGTGKELFFGSGTQLSVL.